This T cell receptor beta chain was retrieved from a study of regulatory T cells in long-lasting Graves disease. Described time point: newly diagnosed GD, antithyroid drugs for less than 3 months. After RNA was extracted from PBMCs, the TCR library was made from it. This CDR3 has 15 amino acids. V was clipped by 6 bases and J by 2 bases; unmatched bases: 10. CDR1 and CDR2 from the germline V gene are DFQATT and SNEGSKA (reference sequence). Combining iRepertoire HTBI primers with Arm-PCR of CDR3 regions, the authors built TCR beta libraries. TCRdb recomputed calls from the multiplex PCR reads with MiXCR, one row per CDR3 protein. The data show roughly 350,000 distinct CDR3 sequences, 15% to 20% seen once. These sequences were also reported in another study, on T cells in Graves' hyperthyroidism and ophthalmopathy. That study adds: Graves' hyperthyroidism was deemed stable absent ophthalmopathy progression within 18 months. The HTBI primer set drove a first-round RT-PCR of the TCR CDR3. From stable hyperthyroidism, ophthalmopathy was separated by a 13 V-J model.

This TCR was recovered from a woman aged 18-29 years with Graves disease. The rearrangement joins TRBV20-1 to TRBJ2-1; TRBD2 aligns across 7 bases. Specimen: peripheral blood mononuclear cells (PBMCs), collected at new diagnosis, from a patient treated with antithyroid drugs. For the CDR3, the DNA is TGCAGTGCCCTTTCCTTAGCGGGTACCTACAATGAGCAGTTCTTC. Residues: CSALSLAGTYNEQFF.